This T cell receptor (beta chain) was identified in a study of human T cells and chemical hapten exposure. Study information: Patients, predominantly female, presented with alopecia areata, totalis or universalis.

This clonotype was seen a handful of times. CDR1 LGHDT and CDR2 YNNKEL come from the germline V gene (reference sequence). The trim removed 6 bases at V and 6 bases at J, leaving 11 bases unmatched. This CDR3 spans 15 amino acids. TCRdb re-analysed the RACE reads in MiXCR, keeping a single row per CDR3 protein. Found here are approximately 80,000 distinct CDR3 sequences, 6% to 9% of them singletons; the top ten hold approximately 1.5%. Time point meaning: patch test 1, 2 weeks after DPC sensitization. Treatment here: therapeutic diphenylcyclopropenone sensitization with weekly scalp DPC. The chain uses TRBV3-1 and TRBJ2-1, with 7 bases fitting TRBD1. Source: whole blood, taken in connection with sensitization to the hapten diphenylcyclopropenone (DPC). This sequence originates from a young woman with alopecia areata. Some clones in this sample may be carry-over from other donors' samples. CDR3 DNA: TGTGCCAGCAGGGCTCGACAGGGTTGGGGCAATGAGCAGTTCTTC. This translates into CASRARQGWGNEQFF.